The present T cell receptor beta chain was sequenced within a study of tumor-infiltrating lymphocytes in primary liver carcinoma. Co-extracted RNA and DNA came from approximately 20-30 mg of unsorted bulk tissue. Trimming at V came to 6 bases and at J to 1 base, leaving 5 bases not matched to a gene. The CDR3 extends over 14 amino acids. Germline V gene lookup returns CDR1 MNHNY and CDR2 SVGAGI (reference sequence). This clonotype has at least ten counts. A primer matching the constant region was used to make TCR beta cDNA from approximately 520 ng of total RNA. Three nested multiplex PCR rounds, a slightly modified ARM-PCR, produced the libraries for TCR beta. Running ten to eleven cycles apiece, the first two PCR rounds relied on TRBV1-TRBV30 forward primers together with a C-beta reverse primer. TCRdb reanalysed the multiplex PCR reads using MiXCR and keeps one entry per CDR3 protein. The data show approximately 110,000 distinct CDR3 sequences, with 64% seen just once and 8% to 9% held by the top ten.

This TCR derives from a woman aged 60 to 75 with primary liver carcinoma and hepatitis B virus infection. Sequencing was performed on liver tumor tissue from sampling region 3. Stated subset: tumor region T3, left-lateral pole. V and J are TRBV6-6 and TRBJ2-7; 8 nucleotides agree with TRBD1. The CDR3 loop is CASRSGQDSYEQYF. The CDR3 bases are TGTGCCAGCAGATCGGGACAGGATTCCTACGAGCAGTACTTC.